This T cell receptor beta chain was profiled in a study of graft-versus-host responses after intestinal transplantation. Sequenced by immunoSEQ multiplex PCR; TCRdb stores in-frame clones only, minus some. The sample yields approximately 100,000 clones, about 83% seen once. This TCR derives from a human patient who received an intestinal transplant, so some T cells may come from the graft donor. The source material was PBMCs, sampled 255 days after intestinal transplant.

Here the CDR3 DNA reads TGTGCCAGCAGTTCCCCGGGACAGGGGGCTTTTGGCTACACCTTC. Amino acids: CASSSPGQGAFGYTF. The genes are TRBV6-5 and TRBJ1-2; 12 nucleotides align to TRBD1. This CDR3 spans 15 amino acids. V was pared by 4 bases and J by 7 bases, with 7 bases of the junction left unmatched. CDR1 and CDR2 from the germline V gene are MNHEY and SVGAGI.